These 18 T cell receptor beta chains came from one sample sequenced in a study of T cells in Graves' hyperthyroidism and ophthalmopathy. The CDR3 regions of TCR beta were amplified from RNA transcripts. Using the HTBI primer set, a first-round RT-PCR was run on the TCR CDR3. TCRdb re-called the multiplex PCR reads with MiXCR, one entry per CDR3 protein. In the table there are roughly 300,000 distinct CDR3 sequences, over 20% of which are singletons. The sample taken for sequencing was blood. The receptor source for this set is a woman aged 45 to 65 with Graves' hyperthyroidism.

This clonotype was picked up a small number of times. V gene TRBV7-9 combines with J gene TRBJ2-7; D perhaps matches TRBD1 (5 bases). The germline gives CDR1 SEHNR, CDR2 FQNEAQ (reference sequence). The CDR3 extends over 15 amino acids. The V and J ends lost 5 bases and 0 bases respectively, with 14 bases between them. The chain's CDR3 is CASSARDSFSYEQYF. The CDR3, as DNA: TGTGCCAGCAGCGCCAGAGACAGTTTCTCCTACGAGCAGTACTTC.

This clonotype was counted at least ten times. The chain has TRBV6-2 or TRBV6-3 and TRBJ2-7; D uncertain. Germline lookup yields CDR1 MNHEY and CDR2 SVGEGT. V lost 2 bases to trimming and J lost 0 bases, with 11 bases between them. The CDR3 has 15 residues. The CDR3 DNA reads TGTGCCAGCAGTTACCGTAGCAGTTCCTCCTACGAGCAGTACTTC. Protein product: CASSYRSSSSYEQYF.

This clonotype was seen ten or more times. This chain connects TRBV2 to TRBJ2-7, with D possibly TRBD1 on 5 matching bases. This CDR3 region has 13 residues. Germline V gene data show CDR1 as SNHLY and CDR2 as FYNNEI. With 2 bases removed from V and 3 bases from J, the gap between germline ends came to 8 bases. The CDR3 nucleotides read TGTGCCAGCAGTGAAACAGGCCTCTACGAGCAGTACTTC. This codes for CASSETGLYEQYF.

This clonotype was seen many times. The chain combines TRBV2 with TRBJ2-1; D call uncertain. Looked up from germline, CDR1 is SNHLY and CDR2 is FYNNEI. The CDR3 length is 15 residues. The V end lost 4 bases, the J end lost 0 bases, and 10 bases lay between the germline ends. Written as DNA, the CDR3 is TGTGCCAGCAGTGCGGTGGCTAGCTCCTACAATGAGCAGTTCTTC. Translated, it gives CASSAVASSYNEQFF.

This clonotype appeared many times. The chain couples TRBV5-8 to TRBJ2-3, with D uncertain. The CDR3 loop spans 17 amino acids. V lost 0 bases and J lost 1, with 15 bases in between. In germline, CDR1 is SGHTS, CDR2 YDEGEE. CDR3 DNA: TGTGCCAGCAGCTTGGCGGGTGGGCGGCGTGGCACAGATACGCAGTATTTT. The encoded protein is CASSLAGGRRGTDTQYF.

This clonotype showed up many times. The J gene is TRBJ1-5, the V gene TRBV6-2 or TRBV6-3; D gene uncertain. The CDR3 extends over 15 amino acids. V was trimmed by 6 bases and J by 6 bases, leaving 18 bases between them. Looked up from germline, CDR1 is MNHEY and CDR2 is SVGEGT. The CDR3 DNA is TGTGCCAGCAGACCTGTCCTCGGGGAAAGTCAGCCCCAGCATTTT. Encoded protein: CASRPVLGESQPQHF.

This clonotype came up many times. The junction departs from germline at one end; a sequencing error may be responsible. The gene calls are TRBV18 and TRBJ1-5; D is uncertain. Germline V gene lookup returns CDR1 KGHSH and CDR2 LQKENI. The CDR3 contains 15 residues. The CDR3 nucleotides read TGTGCCAGCTCATCACCTTCAGAGTACAATCAGCCCCAGCATTTT. It translates to CASSSPSEYNQPQHF.

This clonotype was detected many times. The rearrangement links TRBV2 to TRBJ2-1; D is undetermined. CDR1 is SNHLY and CDR2 is FYNNEI in the germline V gene. CDR3 size: 15 residues. Deletions cut 8 bases from V and 0 bases from J, with 14 bases between. CDR3 region: CASPASTSSYNEQFF. The CDR3 bases are TGTGCCAGCCCGGCATCTACGAGCTCCTACAATGAGCAGTTCTTC.

The rearrangement links TRBV5-1 to TRBJ1-1, with 9 bases aligning to TRBD1. With V trimmed by 0 bases and J by 5 bases, 11 bases remained unmatched. The CDR3 spans 17 residues. Looked up from germline, CDR1 is SGHRS and CDR2 is YFSETQ. DNA for the CDR3: TGCGCCAGCAGCTTGGATGGGGACAGGGATGTTGGGACTGAAGCTTTCTTT. Translated: CASSLDGDRDVGTEAFF.

This clonotype has more than one count but fewer than ten. This rearrangement joins TRBV19 to TRBJ1-1; TRBD1 agrees at 8 bases. V lost 5 bases and J lost 6; bases outside the gene matches: 11. Germline V CDR1 and CDR2: LNHDA, SQIVND (reference sequence). CDR3 size: 15 residues. CDR3 region: CASSPLDRGPSEAFF. The CDR3 DNA follows: TGTGCCAGTAGTCCCCTCGACAGGGGTCCTTCTGAAGCTTTCTTT.

The chain uses TRBV28 and TRBJ2-1, with D uncertain. The V gene's germline CDR1 is MDHEN and CDR2 SYDVKM. The V and J ends lost 7 bases and 0 bases respectively, with 13 bases between them. This CDR3 region has 15 residues. The CDR3: CASTPVVSSYNEQFF. The CDR3 region has the DNA TGTGCCAGCACCCCTGTGGTAAGCTCCTACAATGAGCAGTTCTTC. Based on the CDR3 plus reference TRBV28 and TRBJ2-1, the full variable domain is DVKVTQSSRYLVKRTGEKVFLECVQDMDHENMFWYRQDPGLGLRLIYFSYDVKMKEKGDIPEGYSVSREKKERFSLILESASTNQTSMYLCASTPVVSSYNEQFFGPGTRLTVL.

This clonotype has a count of ten or more. The chain recombines TRBV7-8 with TRBJ2-7; D assignment may be TRBD1 or TRBD2 (6 bases each). The V and J ends lost 0 bases and 3 bases respectively, with 9 bases between them. This CDR3 spans 14 amino acids. The germline V gene encodes CDR1 SGHVS and CDR2 FQNEAQ. Here the CDR3 reads CASSLAGGGYEQYF. CDR3 nucleotides: TGTGCCAGCAGCTTAGCAGGGGGAGGCTACGAGCAGTACTTC.

This clonotype was counted between two and nine times. This chain connects TRBV4-1 to TRBJ1-4; D may be TRBD1 (6 bases). The CDR3 has 18 amino acids. V was cut by 5 bases and J by 2 bases, with 21 bases left in between. Germline lookup yields CDR1 MGHRA and CDR2 YSYEKL. CDR3 in amino acids: CASSFPGQPRATNEKLFF. CDR3 in DNA: TGCGCCAGCAGCTTCCCTGGACAGCCAAGGGCCACTAATGAAAAACTGTTTTTT.

The chain recombines TRBV11-2 with TRBJ2-4; D unclear. Looked up from germline, CDR1 is SGHAT and CDR2 is FQNNGV. The length of the CDR3 is 17 residues. Trimming cost V 0 bases and J 0 bases, with 12 bases left between them. The DNA for the CDR3 is TGTGCCAGCAGCTTAGATGTGTTTGCCCAAGCCAAAAACATTCAGTACTTC. It specifies CASSLDVFAQAKNIQYF.

This clonotype has ten or more counts. The rearrangement uses TRBV11-2 and TRBJ2-2; D perhaps matches TRBD1 (6 bases). Germline CDR1 SGHAT, CDR2 FQNNGV. The CDR3 is made up of 13 amino acids. Between the trimmed V and J ends, which lost 7 bases and 4 bases, there was a span of 10 bases. As DNA, the CDR3 is TGTGCCAGCATGAAGGGGGTCACCGGGGAGCTGTTTTTT. As protein: CASMKGVTGELFF.

This chain uses TRBV28 with TRBJ2-1; weak D call: TRBD2 (5 bases). V lost 1 base to trimming and J lost 6 bases, with 13 bases between them. The CDR3 spans 15 residues. Germline CDR1 and CDR2: MDHEN and SYDVKM. The CDR3 nucleotides are TGTGCCAGCAGTTTATCGGGGTCCCACTCCAATGAGCAGTTCTTC. Protein sequence: CASSLSGSHSNEQFF.

This clonotype showed up just a few times. This CDR3 is CASRDAGYGYTF. CDR3 nucleotide sequence: TGTGCCAGCAGAGATGCAGGCTATGGCTACACCTTC. The J gene is TRBJ1-2, the V gene TRBV27; D gene unclear. V was clipped by 6 bases and J by 4 bases, with 9 bases between them. Germline V gene data show CDR1 as MNHEY and CDR2 as SMNVEV (reference sequence). The CDR3 spans 12 residues.

This chain joins TRBV5-1 and TRBJ1-4, with D hard to call. V lost 4 bases to trimming and J lost 0 bases, with 13 bases between them. Germline V lookup: CDR1 SGHRS, CDR2 YFSETQ. The CDR3 has 16 residues. The DNA of the CDR3 is TGCGCCAGCAGCATAAGGGAACATGCAACTAATGAAAAACTGTTTTTT. Amino acid sequence: CASSIREHATNEKLFF.